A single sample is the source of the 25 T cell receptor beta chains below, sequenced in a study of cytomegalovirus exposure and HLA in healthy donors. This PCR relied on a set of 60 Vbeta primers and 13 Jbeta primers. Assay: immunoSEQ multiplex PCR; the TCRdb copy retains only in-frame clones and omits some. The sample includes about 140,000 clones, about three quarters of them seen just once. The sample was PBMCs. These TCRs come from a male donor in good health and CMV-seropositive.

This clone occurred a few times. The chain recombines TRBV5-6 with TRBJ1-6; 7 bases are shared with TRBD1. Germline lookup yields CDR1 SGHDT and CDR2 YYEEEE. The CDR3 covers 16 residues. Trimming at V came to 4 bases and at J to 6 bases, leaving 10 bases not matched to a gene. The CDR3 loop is CASSRDRRPSNSPLHF. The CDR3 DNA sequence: TGTGCCAGCAGCCGGGACAGACGCCCATCTAATTCACCCCTCCACTTT.

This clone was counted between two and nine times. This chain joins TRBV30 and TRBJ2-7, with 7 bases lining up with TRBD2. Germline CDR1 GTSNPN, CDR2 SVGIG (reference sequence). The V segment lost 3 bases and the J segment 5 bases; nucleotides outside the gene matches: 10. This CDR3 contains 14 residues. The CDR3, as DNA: TGTGCCTGGAGGTCTGTGGGAGGGCCCGACGAGCAGTACTTC. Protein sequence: CAWRSVGGPDEQYF.

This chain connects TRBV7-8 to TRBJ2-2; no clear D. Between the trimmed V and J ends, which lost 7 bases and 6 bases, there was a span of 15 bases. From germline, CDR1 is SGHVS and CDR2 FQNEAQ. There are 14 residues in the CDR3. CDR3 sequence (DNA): TGTGCCAGCAATCCGATCGAGTCCTCCGGGGAGCTGTTTTTT. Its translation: CASNPIESSGELFF.

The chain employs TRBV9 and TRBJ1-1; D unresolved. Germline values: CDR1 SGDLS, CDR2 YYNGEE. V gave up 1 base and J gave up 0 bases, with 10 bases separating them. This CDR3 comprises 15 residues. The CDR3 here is CASSVLEGMNTEAFF. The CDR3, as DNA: TGTGCCAGCAGCGTACTTGAGGGCATGAACACTGAAGCTTTCTTT.

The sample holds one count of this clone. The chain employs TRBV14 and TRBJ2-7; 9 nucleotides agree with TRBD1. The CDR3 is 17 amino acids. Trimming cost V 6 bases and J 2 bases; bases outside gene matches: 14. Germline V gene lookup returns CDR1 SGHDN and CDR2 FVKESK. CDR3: CASSRPGTGMRTYEQYF. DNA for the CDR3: TGTGCCAGCAGTCGTCCCGGGACAGGGATGAGGACCTACGAGCAGTACTTC.

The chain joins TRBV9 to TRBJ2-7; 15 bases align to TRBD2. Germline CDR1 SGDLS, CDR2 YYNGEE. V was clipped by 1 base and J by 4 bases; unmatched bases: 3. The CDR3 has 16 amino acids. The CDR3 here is CASSVSGTSGRYEQYF. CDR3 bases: TGTGCCAGCAGCGTAAGTGGGACTAGCGGGAGGTACGAGCAGTACTTC.

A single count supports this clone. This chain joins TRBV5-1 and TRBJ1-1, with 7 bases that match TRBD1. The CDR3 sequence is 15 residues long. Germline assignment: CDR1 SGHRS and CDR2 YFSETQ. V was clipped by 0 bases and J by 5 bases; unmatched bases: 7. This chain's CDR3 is CASSLEEGARTEAFF. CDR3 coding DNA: TGCGCCAGCAGCTTGGAAGAGGGGGCGAGGACTGAAGCTTTCTTT.

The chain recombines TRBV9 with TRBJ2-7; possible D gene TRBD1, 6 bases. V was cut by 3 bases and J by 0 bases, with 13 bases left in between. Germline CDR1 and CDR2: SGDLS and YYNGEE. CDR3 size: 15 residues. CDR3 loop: CASSGQGPNSYEQYF. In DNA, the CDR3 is TGTGCCAGCAGCGGCCAGGGGCCCAACTCCTACGAGCAGTACTTC.

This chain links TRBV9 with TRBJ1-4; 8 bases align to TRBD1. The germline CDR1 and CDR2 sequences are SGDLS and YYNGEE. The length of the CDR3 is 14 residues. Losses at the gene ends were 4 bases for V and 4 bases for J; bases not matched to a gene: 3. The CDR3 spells CASSPTGDNEKLFF. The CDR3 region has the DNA TGTGCCAGCAGCCCGACAGGGGATAATGAAAAACTGTTTTTT.

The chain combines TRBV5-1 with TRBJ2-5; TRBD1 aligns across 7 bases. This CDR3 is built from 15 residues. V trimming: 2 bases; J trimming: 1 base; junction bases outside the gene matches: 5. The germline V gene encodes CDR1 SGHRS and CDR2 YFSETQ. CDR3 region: CASSLTGTVQETQYF. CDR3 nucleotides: TGCGCCAGCAGCTTAACCGGGACAGTCCAAGAGACCCAGTACTTC. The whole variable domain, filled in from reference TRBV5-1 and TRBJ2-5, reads KAGVTQTPRYLIKTRGQQVTLSCSPISGHRSVSWYQQTPGQGLQFLFEYFSETQRNKGNFPGRFSGRQFSNSRSEMNVSTLELGDSALYLCASSLTGTVQETQYFGPGTRLLVL.

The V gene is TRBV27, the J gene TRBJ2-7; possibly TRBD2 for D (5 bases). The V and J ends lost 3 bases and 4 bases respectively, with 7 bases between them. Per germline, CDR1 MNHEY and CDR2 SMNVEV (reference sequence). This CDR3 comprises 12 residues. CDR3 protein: CASSFGGYEQYF. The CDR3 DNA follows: TGTGCCAGCAGTTTTGGAGGTTACGAGCAGTACTTC.

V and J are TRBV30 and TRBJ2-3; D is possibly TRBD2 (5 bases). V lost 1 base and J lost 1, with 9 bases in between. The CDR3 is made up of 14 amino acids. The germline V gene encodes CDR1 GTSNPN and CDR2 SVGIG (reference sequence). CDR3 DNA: TGTGCCTGGAGTGACCCCGGGGGCACAGATACGCAGTATTTT. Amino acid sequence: CAWSDPGGTDTQYF.

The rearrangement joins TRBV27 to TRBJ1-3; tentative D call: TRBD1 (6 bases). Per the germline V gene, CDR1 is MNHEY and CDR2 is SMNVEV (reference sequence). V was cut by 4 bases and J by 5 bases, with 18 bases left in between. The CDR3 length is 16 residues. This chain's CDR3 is CASSSRQASGRNTIYF. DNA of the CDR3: TGTGCCAGCAGTTCGCGACAGGCAAGCGGGAGAAACACCATATATTTT.

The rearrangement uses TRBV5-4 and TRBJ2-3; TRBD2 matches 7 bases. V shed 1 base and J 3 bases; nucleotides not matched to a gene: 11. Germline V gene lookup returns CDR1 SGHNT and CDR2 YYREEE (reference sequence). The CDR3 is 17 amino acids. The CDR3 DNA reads TGTGCCAGCAGCTTGAGTGGTCTAGCGGCACTGACAGATACGCAGTATTTT. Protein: CASSLSGLAALTDTQYF.

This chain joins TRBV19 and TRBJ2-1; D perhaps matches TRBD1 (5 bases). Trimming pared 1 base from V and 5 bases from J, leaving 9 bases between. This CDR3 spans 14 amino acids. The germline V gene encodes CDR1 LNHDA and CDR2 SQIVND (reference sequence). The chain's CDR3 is CASSIGGLHNEQFF. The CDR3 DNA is TGTGCCAGTAGTATAGGGGGCCTCCACAATGAGCAGTTCTTC.

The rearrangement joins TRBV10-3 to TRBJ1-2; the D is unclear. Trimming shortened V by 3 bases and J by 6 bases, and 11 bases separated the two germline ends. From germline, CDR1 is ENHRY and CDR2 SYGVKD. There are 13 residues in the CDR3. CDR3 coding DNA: TGTGCCATCAGTGATTTCGGGAATGATGGCTACACCTTC. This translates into CAISDFGNDGYTF.

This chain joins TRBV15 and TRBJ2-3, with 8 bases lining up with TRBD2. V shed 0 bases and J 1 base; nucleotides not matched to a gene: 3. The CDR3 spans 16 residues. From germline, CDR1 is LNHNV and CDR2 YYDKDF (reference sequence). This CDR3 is CATSRDWRGGTDTQYF. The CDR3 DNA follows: TGTGCCACCAGCAGAGATTGGCGGGGGGGCACAGATACGCAGTATTTT. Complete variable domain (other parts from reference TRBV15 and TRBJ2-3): DAMVIQNPRYQVTQFGKPVTLSCSQTLNHNVMYWYQQKSSQAPKLLFHYYDKDFNNEADTPDNFQSRRPNTSFCFLDIRSPGLGDTAMYLCATSRDWRGGTDTQYFGPGTRLTVL.

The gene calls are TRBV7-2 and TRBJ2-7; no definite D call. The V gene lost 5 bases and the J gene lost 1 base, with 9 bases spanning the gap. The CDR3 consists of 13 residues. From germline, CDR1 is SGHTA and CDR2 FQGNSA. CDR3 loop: CASSLERSYEQYF. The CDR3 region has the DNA TGTGCCAGCAGCCTCGAGCGTTCCTACGAGCAGTACTTC.

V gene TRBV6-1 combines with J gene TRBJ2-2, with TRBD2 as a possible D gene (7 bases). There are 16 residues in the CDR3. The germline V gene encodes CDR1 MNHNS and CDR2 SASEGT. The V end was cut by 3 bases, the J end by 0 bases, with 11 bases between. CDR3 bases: TGTGCCAGCAGTGACTGGGGGGGCTCGAACACCGGGGAGCTGTTTTTT. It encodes CASSDWGGSNTGELFF.

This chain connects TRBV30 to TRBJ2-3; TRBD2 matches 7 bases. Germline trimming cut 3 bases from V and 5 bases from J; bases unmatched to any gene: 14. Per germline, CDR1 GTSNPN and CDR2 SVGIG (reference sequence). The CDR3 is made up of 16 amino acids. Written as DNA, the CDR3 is TGTGCCTGGAGAGGAGGATGGGGGAGGGGAGAAGATACGCAGTATTTT. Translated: CAWRGGWGRGEDTQYF. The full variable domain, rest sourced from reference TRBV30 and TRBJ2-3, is SQTIHQWPATLVQPVGSPLSLECTVEGTSNPNLYWYRQAAGRGLQLLFYSVGIGQISSEVPQNLSASRPQDRQFILSSKKLLLSDSGFYLCAWRGGWGRGEDTQYFGPGTRLTVL.

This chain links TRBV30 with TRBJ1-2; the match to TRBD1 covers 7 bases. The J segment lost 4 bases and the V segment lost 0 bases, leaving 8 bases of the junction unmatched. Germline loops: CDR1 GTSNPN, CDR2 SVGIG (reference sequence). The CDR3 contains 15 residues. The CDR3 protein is CAWSVSDRDIYGYTF. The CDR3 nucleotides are TGTGCCTGGAGTGTATCCGACAGGGATATCTATGGCTACACCTTC.

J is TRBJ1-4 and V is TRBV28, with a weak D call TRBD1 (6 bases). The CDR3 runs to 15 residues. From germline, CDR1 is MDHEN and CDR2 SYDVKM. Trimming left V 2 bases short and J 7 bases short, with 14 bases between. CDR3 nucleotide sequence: TGTGCCAGCAGTTTAACCCGGGGGGCGGGTGAAAAACTGTTTTTT. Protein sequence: CASSLTRGAGEKLFF.

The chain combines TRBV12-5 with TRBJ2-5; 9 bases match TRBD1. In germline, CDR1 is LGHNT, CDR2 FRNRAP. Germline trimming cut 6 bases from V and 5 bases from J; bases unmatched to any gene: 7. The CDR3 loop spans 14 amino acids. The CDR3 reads CASGRTGGGETQYF. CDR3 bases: TGTGCTAGTGGCCGAACAGGGGGCGGTGAGACCCAGTACTTC.

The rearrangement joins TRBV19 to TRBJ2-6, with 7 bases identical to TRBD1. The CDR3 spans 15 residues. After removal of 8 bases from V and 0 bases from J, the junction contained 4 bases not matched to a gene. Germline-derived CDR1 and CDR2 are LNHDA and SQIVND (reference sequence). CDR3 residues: CASRGQSSGANVLTF. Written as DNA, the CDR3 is TGTGCCAGTCGGGGACAGAGCTCTGGGGCCAACGTCCTGACTTTC.

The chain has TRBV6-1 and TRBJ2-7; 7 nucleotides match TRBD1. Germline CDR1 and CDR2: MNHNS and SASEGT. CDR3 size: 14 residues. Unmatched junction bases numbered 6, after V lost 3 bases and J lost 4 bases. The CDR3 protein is CASSDRQGAYEQYF. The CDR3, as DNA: TGTGCCAGCAGTGATAGACAGGGCGCTTACGAGCAGTACTTC.